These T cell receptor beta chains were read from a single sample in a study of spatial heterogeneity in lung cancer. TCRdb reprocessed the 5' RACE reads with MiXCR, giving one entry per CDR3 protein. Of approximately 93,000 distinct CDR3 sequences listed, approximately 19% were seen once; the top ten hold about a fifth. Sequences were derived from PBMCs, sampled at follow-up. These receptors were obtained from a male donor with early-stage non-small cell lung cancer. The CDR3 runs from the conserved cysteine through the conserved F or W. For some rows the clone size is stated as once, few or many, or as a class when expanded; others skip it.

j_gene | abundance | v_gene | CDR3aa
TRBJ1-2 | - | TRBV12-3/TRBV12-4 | CASSLAVGDYGYTF
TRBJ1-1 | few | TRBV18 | CASSPGQGVNTEAFF
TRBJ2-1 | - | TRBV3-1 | CASSDYAVNEQFF
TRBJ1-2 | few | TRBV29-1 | CAISNYGYTF
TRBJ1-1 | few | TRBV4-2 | CASSQDTPGGNTEAFF
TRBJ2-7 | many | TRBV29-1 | CSVEDLRESTGEQYF
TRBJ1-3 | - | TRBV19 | CASSIFFGGNTIYF
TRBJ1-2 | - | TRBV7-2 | CASSLGQGAYGYTF
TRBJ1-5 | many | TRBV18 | CASSNTGSSINQPQHF
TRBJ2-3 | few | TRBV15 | CATSRDGYRTDTQYF
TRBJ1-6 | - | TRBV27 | CASSLWVDNSPLHF
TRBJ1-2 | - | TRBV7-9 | CASSFRENYGYTF
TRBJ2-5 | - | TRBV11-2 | CASSPKTGYGRGRFSETQYF
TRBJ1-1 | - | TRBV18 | CASSPSKGGGYTEAFF
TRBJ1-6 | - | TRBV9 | CASSLEGTWGSHSPLHF
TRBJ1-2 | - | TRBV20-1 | CSARGTGYPYGYTF